This TCR beta chain was identified in a study of blood T cells in healthy people across ages (dated by TCRdb to between 2014 and 2017). In terms of the full investigation: In model experiments, template switching captured roughly one uniquely barcoded TCR beta cDNA molecule for every two T cells. The study analyzed two additional independent replicas of 1 million unique cDNA reads from the same blood draw for two donors, one aged 18 to 29 and one aged 80 or older. Using deep sequencing normalized with unique cDNA molecular identifiers, the study measured how TCR beta repertoire diversity changes with age. To avoid experimental bias, donors of different ages were spread randomly across the sequencing lanes. The donors were divided into four age groups: young (average around 16 years), middle-aged (approximately 39), aged (about 60) and long-lived (around 80). The research as a whole found: There was a strong correlation between observed TCR beta diversity and the percentage of naive T cells measured by flow cytometry. The CMV infection status of donors was not known, potentially confounding age-related changes in expanded clonotypes. Conclusive comparison of naive and antigen-experienced compartments was prevented by the profiling of bulk unsorted PBMCs. Compared with the aged group, more naive CD4+ T cells, fewer expanded clones and increased TCR diversity were shown by the long-lived group, suggesting age selection. Estimates of total diversity based on one million sequenced T cells were considered lower bounds and underestimates. Observed TCR beta diversity per million T cells fell roughly linearly with age, and a significant reduction was already apparent by age approximately 40.

The CDR3 sequence holds 14 residues, the cysteine and phenylalanine included. This entry keeps only the CDR3 DNA: 42 bases, framed from base 1. Deletion took 0 bases off V and 4 bases off J, with a span of 9 bases between the germline ends. CDR1 and CDR2 are drawn from the germline V gene: LGHNA, YSLEER. Donors were a few dozen systemically healthy Caucasian individuals from Russia aged roughly 6 to 100 years. Each donor gave about 9.7 milliliters of peripheral blood, drawn into EDTA-treated Vacutainer tubes. Ficoll-Paque density-gradient centrifugation was used to isolate PBMCs, with at least 7 million per sample. Trizol reagent was used to extract total RNA from PBMCs, with at least 5.5 micrograms per sample. Naive CD45RAhigh/CD27high T cell percentages were measured by flow cytometry on a PBMC aliquot from every donor. To prepare the library, 5' RACE was applied. The sequencer was an Illumina HiSeq 2500. The second PCR ran for roughly 7 to 11 cycles and used a J-beta primer mix along with a sample-barcoded 5' primer. Each TCR beta cDNA molecule received a unique molecular identifier from a template-switch 5' adaptor carrying 12 random nucleotides. Each sample yielded at least 3 million CDR3-containing paired-end reads. First-strand cDNA synthesis was performed from all RNA using the Mint cDNA synthesis kit, with priming by a TRBC-specific oligonucleotide. Following uracil-DNA glycosylase treatment, all cDNA underwent a first 18-cycle PCR with the universal primers M1SS and BC2_uni_R. The authors' analysis ran thus. For normalization, 1 million high-quality reads, each with a distinct molecular identifier, were randomly selected from each sample. Reads with shared molecular identifiers were discarded instead of being binned into consensus sequences. MiTCR, with a Q25 quality threshold and the strictest error-elimination algorithm, was used for CDR3 identification, clonotype clustering and error correction. A nonparametric unseen species model with Euler transformation was used to estimate lower-bound total TCR beta diversity. TCRdb redid the processing of the public reads, applying fastp at Q25 and MiXCR, and retained in-frame beta chains. CDR3 protein sequences are deduplicated, and each keeps its most common genes and DNA. For this entry, the V and J calls and clone size follow TCRdb and not the study's own pipeline. The sample yields 850,000 to 1,100,000 distinct CDR3 sequences; roughly two fifths were counted once. The top ten clones comprise about an eighth of the sample.

Of note for this clonotype: Its antigen is currently not known. No much larger clone exists at a distance of one base, and base qualities are not known.

The source is a man aged 18 to 30 in good health. In this chain, TRBV4-3 is recombined with TRBJ1-1, with no confidently assigned D gene. Sample: blood. The DNA reads as follows: TGCGCCAGCAGCCAAGATCAGCAGACCACTGAAGCTTTCTTT. This encodes CASSQDQQTTEAFF.